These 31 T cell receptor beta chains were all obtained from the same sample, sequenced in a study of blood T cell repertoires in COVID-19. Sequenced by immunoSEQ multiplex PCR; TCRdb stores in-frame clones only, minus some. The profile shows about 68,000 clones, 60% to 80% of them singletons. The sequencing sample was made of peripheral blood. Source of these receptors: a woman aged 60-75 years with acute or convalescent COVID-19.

CDR3 in amino acids: CASSLGGGEKLFF. CDR3 coding DNA: TGTGCCAGCAGTTTGGGGGGGGGAGAAAAACTGTTTTTT. This chain joins TRBV28 and TRBJ1-4; perhaps TRBD1 as D (5 bases). V shed 3 bases and J shed 8 bases, with 10 bases lying between them. The germline CDR1 and CDR2 sequences are MDHEN and SYDVKM. This CDR3 is 13 amino acids long.

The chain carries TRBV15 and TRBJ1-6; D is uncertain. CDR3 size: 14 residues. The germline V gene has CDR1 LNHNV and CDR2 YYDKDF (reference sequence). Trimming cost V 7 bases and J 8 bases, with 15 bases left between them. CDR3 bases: TGTGCCACCAACCCGGGGTCAAAAGATTCACCCCTCCACTTT. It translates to CATNPGSKDSPLHF.

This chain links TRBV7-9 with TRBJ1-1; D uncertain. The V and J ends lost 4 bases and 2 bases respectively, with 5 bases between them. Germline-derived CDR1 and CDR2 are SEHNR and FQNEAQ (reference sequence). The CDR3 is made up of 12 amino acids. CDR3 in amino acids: CASSSYNTEAFF. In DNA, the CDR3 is TGTGCCAGCAGCTCCTACAACACTGAAGCTTTCTTT.

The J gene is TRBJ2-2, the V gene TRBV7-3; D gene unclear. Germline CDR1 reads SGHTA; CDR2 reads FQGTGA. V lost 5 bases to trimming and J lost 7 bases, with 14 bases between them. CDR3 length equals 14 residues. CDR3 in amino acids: CASSPGLRSGELFF. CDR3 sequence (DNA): TGTGCCAGCAGCCCTGGTCTCCGTAGCGGGGAGCTGTTTTTT.

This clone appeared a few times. The CDR3 nucleotides are TGTGCCAGCAGCCAAGTCGGGGGGCAGGCCGGGGAGCTGTTTTTT. Its translation is CASSQVGGQAGELFF. The J gene is TRBJ2-2, the V gene TRBV3-1 (or the pseudogene TRBV3-2), with a tentative D call TRBD2 (7 bases). CDR1 LGHDT and CDR2 YNNKEL come from the germline V gene (reference sequence). V lost 1 base and J 6 bases, leaving 12 bases between the germline ends. The CDR3 loop spans 15 amino acids.

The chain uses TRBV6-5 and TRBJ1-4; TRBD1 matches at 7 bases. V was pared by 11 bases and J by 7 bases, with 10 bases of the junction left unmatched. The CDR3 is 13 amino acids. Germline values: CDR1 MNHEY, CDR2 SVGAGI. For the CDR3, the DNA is TGTGCCTCAGGAGGGGGCAGGGGTGAAAAACTGTTTTTT. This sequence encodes CASGGGRGEKLFF.

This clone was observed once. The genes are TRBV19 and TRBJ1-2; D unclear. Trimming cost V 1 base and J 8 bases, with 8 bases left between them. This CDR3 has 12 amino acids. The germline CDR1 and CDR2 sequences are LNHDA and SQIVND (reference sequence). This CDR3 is CASSIGLGGYTF. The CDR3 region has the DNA TGTGCCAGTAGTATAGGCCTAGGCGGCTACACCTTC.

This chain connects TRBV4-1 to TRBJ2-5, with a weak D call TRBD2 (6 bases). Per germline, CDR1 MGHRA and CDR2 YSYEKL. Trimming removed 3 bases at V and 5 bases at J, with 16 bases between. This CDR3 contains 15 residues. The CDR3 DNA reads TGCGCCAGCAGCCAGGAGGGTACTAGTGGGGAGACCCAGTACTTC. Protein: CASSQEGTSGETQYF.

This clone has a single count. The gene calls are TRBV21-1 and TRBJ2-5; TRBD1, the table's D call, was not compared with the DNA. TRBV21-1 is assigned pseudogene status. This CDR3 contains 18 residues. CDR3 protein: CASTPNGACDSKGETQYF. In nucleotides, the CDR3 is TGTGCCAGCACCCCCAATGGGGCCTGTGACAGTAAGGGAGAGACCCAGTACTTC.

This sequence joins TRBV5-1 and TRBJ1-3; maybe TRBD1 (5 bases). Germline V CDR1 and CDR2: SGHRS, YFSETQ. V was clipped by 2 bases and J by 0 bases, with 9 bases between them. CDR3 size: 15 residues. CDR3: CASSLGEASGNTIYF. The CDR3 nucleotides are TGCGCCAGCAGCTTAGGGGAGGCCTCTGGAAACACCATATATTTT.

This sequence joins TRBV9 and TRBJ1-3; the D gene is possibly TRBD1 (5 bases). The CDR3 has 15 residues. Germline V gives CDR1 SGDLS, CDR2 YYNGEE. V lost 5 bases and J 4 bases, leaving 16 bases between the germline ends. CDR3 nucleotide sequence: TGTGCCAGCAGTTATGATGCAGGGTTAGGAAACACCATATATTTT. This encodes CASSYDAGLGNTIYF.

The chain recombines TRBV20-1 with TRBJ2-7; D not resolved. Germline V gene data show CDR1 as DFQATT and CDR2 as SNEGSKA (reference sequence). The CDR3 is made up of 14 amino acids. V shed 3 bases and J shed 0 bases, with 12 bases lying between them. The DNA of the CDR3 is TGCAGTGCTAGTGACGTTTTTAGCTCCTACGAGCAGTACTTC. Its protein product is CSASDVFSSYEQYF.

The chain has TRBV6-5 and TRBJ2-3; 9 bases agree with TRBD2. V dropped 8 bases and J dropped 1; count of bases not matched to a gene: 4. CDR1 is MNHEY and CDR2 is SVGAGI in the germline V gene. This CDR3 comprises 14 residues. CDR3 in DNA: TGTGCCAGCGGTATAGCGGGGGGCACAGATACGCAGTATTTT. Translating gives CASGIAGGTDTQYF.

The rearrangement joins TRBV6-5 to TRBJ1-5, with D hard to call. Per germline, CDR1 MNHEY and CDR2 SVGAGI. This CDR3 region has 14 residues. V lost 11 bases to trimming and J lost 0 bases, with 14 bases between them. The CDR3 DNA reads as TGTGCCGCCGGCGGGGTATATAGCAATCAGCCCCAGCATTTT. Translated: CAAGGVYSNQPQHF.

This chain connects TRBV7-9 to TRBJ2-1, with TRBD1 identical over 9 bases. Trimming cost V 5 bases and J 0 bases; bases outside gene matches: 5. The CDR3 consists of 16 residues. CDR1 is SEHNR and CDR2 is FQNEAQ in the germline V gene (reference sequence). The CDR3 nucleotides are TGTGCCAGCAGCCCAGGGACAGGGAGCTCCTACAATGAGCAGTTCTTC. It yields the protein CASSPGTGSSYNEQFF.

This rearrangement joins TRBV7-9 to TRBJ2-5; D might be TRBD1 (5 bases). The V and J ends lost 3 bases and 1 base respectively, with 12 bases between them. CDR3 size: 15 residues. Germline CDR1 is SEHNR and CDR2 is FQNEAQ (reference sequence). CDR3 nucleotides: TGTGCCAGCAGCTTTTCCTCAGGGTTCCAAGAGACCCAGTACTTC. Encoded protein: CASSFSSGFQETQYF.

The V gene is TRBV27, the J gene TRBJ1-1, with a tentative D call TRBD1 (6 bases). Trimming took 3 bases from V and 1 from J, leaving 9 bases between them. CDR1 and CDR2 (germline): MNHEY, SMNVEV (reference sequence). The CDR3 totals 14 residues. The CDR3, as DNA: TGTGCCAGCAGTTTCACAGGGCCGAACACTGAAGCTTTCTTT. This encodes CASSFTGPNTEAFF.

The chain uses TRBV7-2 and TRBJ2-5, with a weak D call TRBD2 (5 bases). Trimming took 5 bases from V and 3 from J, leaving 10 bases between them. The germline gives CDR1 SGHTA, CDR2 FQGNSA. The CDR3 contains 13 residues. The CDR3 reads CASSPSYKETQYF. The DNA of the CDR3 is TGTGCCAGCAGCCCTAGCTACAAAGAGACCCAGTACTTC.

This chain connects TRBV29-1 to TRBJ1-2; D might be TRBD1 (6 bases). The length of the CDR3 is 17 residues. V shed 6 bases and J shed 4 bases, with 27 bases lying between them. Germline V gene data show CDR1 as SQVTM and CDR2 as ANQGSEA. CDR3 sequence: CSVQFFGPPSRGYGYTF. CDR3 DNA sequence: TGCAGCGTCCAGTTCTTCGGACCACCGTCCAGGGGCTATGGCTACACCTTC.

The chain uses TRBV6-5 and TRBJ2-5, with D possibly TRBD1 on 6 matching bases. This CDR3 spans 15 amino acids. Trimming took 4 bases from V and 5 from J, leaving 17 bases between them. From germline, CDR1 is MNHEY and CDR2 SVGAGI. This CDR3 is CASSWGQGSIETQYF. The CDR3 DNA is TGTGCCAGCAGTTGGGGGCAGGGGAGCATCGAGACCCAGTACTTC.

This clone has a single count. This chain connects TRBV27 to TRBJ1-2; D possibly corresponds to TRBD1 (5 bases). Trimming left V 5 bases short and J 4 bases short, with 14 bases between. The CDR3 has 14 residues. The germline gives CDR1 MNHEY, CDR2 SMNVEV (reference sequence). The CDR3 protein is CASSTSGGAYGYTF. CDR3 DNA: TGTGCCAGCAGTACCTCGGGGGGAGCCTATGGCTACACCTTC.

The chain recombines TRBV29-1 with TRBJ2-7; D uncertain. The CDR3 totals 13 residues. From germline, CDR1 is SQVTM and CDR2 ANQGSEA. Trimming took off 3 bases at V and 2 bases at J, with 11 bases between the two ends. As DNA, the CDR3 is TGCAGCGTTGAGGAAGGCAGGCCCTACGAGCAGTACTTC. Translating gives CSVEEGRPYEQYF.

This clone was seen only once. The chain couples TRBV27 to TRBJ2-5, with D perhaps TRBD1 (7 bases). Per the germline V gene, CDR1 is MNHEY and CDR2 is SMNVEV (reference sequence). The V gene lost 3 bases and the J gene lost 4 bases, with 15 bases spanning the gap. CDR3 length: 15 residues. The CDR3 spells CASSLAAGQIETQYF. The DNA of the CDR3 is TGTGCCAGCAGTTTGGCCGCGGGACAGATAGAGACCCAGTACTTC.

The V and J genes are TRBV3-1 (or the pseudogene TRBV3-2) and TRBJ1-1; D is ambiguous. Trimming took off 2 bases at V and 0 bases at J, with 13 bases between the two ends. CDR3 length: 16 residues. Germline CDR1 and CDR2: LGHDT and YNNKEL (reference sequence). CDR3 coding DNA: TGTGCCAGCAGCCAACTCAGCGGCGGGATGAACACTGAAGCTTTCTTT. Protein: CASSQLSGGMNTEAFF.

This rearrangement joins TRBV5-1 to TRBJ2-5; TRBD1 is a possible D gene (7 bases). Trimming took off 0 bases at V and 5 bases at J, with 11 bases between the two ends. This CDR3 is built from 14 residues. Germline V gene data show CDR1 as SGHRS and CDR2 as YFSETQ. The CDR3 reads CASSLDGGGETQYF. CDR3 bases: TGCGCCAGCAGCTTGGACGGAGGGGGCGAGACCCAGTACTTC.

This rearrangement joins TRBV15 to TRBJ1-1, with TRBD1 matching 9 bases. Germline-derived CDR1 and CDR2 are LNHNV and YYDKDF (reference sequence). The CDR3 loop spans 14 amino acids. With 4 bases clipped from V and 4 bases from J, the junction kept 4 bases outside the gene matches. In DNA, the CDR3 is TGTGCCACCAGCACCGAGACAGGGGGCACTGAAGCTTTCTTT. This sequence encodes CATSTETGGTEAFF.

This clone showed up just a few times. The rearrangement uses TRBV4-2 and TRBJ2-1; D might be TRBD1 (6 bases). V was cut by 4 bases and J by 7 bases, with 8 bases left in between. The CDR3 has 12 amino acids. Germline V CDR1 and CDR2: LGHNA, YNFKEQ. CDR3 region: CASSRDNNEQFF. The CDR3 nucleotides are TGTGCCAGCAGCCGGGACAATAATGAGCAGTTCTTC.

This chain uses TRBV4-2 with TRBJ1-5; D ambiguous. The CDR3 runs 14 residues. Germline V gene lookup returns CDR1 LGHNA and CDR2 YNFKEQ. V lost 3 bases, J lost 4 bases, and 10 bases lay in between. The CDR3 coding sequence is TGTGCCAGCAGCCAGGACCCGGGGAATCAGCCCCAGCATTTT. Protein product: CASSQDPGNQPQHF.

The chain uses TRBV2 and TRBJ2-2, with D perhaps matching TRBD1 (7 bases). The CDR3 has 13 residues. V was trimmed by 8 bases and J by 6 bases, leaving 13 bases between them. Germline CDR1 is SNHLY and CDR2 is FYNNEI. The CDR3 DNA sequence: TGTGCCAGCGCCAGGGGGGTGTCCGGGGAGCTGTTTTTT. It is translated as CASARGVSGELFF.

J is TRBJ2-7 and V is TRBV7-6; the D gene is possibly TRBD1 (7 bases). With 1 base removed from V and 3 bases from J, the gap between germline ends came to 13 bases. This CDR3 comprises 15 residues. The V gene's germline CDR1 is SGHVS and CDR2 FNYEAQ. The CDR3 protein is CASSLGSGGYYEQYF. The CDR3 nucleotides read TGTGCCAGCAGCTTAGGTTCAGGGGGGTACTACGAGCAGTACTTC.

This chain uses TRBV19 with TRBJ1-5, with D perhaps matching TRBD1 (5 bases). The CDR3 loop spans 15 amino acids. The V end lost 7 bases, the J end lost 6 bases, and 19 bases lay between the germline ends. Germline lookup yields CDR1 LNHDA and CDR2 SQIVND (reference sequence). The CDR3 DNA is TGTGCCAGTACCAGAGGAGGGGTAGTTAGTCAGCCCCAGCATTTT. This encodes CASTRGGVVSQPQHF.